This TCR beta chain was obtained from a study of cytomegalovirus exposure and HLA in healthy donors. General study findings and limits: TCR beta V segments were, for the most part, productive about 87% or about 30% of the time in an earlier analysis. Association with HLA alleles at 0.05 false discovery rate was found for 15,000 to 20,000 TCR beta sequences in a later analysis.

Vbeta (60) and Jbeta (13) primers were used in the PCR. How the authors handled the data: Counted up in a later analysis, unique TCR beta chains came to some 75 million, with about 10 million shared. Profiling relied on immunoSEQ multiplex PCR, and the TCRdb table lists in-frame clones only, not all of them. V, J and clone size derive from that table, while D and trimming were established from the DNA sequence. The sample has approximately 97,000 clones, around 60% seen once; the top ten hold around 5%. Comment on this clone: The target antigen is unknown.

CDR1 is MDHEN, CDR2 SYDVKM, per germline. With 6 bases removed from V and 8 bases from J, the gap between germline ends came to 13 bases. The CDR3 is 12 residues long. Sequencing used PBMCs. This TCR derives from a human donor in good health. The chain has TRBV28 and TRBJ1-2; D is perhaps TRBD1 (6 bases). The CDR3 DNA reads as TGTGCCAGCAGCCCAGGGGCTTCCGGCTACACCTTC. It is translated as CASSPGASGYTF.